The table lists the clone carrying this TCR beta chain with a few counts. Antigen specificity is unknown. The treatment denotes: around 19 received Ad26.COV2.S at low or high dose, single or two shots; roughly five received placebo; per-sample allocation not given. All samples were drawn on day 63, counting from the first vaccine or placebo injection. In Boston, the donor was an adult between 18-55 years of age. Trimming cost V 9 bases and J 7 bases; bases outside gene matches: 8. The CDR3 runs 13 residues. From germline, CDR1 is ENHRY and CDR2 SYGVKD. This record belongs to a study of Ad26.COV2.S vaccination and SARS-CoV-2 variants. The assay was immunoSEQ multiplex PCR, and TCRdb's table has in-frame clones only and misses some. The sample includes 350,000 to 500,000 clones, roughly 87% of them seen just once. Study-wide findings and caveats: Recipients of vaccine and of placebo showed similar breadth of their non-spike TCR repertoires.

The sample in question was peripheral blood, obtained in a trial of Ad26.COV2.S vaccine versus placebo. The sequence came from a person aged 18-60 years who received the Ad26.COV2.S COVID-19 vaccine or a placebo. The chain recombines TRBV10-3 with TRBJ2-7, with TRBD1 matching 11 bases. The CDR3 loop is CAITGTGGREQYF. CDR3 nucleotides: TGTGCCATTACCGGGACAGGGGGGAGGGAGCAGTACTTC.